These 9 T cell receptor beta chains were all obtained from the same sample, sequenced in a study of blood T cell repertoires in COVID-19. Using immunoSEQ multiplex PCR, the repertoire was profiled, and TCRdb retains in-frame clones only, with some absent. The sample shows tens of thousands of clones, roughly 79% of them seen only once. The source material was peripheral blood. These receptors originate from a man aged 45 to 65 with COVID-19, enrolled during active disease.

The chain couples TRBV24-1 to TRBJ1-2, with a tentative D call TRBD1 (5 bases). CDR1 is KGHDR, CDR2 SFDVKD, per germline. CDR3 length equals 13 residues. Trimming removed 6 bases from V and 2 bases from J, with 9 bases in between. CDR3 sequence reads: CATSRWGNYGYTF. The CDR3 region has the DNA TGTGCCACCAGTCGATGGGGCAACTATGGCTACACCTTC.

The V and J genes are TRBV6-6 and TRBJ1-2; 9 positions agree with TRBD1. The germline CDR1 and CDR2 sequences are MNHNY and SVGAGI (reference sequence). The CDR3 extends over 16 amino acids. V was pared by 2 bases and J by 1 base, with 5 bases of the junction left unmatched. CDR3 sequence reads: CASSYLGQGLNYGYTF. CDR3 nucleotides: TGTGCCAGCAGTTACCTGGGACAGGGCCTTAACTATGGCTACACCTTC.

This clone was found a few times. The rearrangement links TRBV10-2 to TRBJ2-7; D gene uncertain. Deletions cut 8 bases from V and 5 bases from J, with 13 bases between. CDR3 length: 12 residues. Looked up from germline, CDR1 is WSHSY and CDR2 is SAAADI. The DNA of the CDR3 is TGCGCCAGCTTCAATCGGCAGGACGAGCAGTACTTC. Amino acids: CASFNRQDEQYF.

The chain uses TRBV30 and TRBJ2-5; 9 nucleotides line up with TRBD2. Trimming cost V 3 bases and J 5 bases; bases outside gene matches: 7. CDR1 is GTSNPN, CDR2 SVGIG, per germline (reference sequence). The length of the CDR3 is 14 residues. The DNA of the CDR3 is TGTGCCTGGAGAGGCGGGGGGGCTTTTGAGACCCAGTACTTC. Encoded protein: CAWRGGGAFETQYF. Filled out from reference TRBV30 and TRBJ2-5, the complete variable domain reads SQTIHQWPATLVQPVGSPLSLECTVEGTSNPNLYWYRQAAGRGLQLLFYSVGIGQISSEVPQNLSASRPQDRQFILSSKKLLLSDSGFYLCAWRGGGAFETQYFGPGTRLLVL.

CDR3 nucleotide sequence: TGCGCCAGCAGCTTGATGACGGGAGTCACCTACGAGCAGTACTTC. It encodes CASSLMTGVTYEQYF. This rearrangement joins TRBV5-1 to TRBJ2-7, with D tentatively TRBD2 (6 bases). The CDR3 extends over 15 amino acids. The V end was cut by 1 base, the J end by 2 bases, with 13 bases between. CDR1 is SGHRS and CDR2 is YFSETQ in the germline V gene.

The chain carries TRBV27 and TRBJ1-1; D gene unclear. The CDR3 spans 13 residues. Trimming pared 3 bases from V and 1 base from J, leaving 6 bases between. Germline V gene lookup returns CDR1 MNHEY and CDR2 SMNVEV (reference sequence). The CDR3 nucleotides read TGTGCCAGCAGTTTGACTGGGAACACTGAAGCTTTCTTT. It yields the protein CASSLTGNTEAFF.

The V gene is TRBV20-1, the J gene TRBJ2-5, with 9 bases identical to TRBD2. Losses at the gene ends were 3 bases for V and 5 bases for J; bases not matched to a gene: 4. Germline V CDR1 and CDR2: DFQATT, SNEGSKA (reference sequence). The CDR3 is 13 residues long. The CDR3 sequence: CSASLAGEETQYF. Written as DNA, the CDR3 is TGCAGTGCTAGTTTAGCGGGGGAGGAGACCCAGTACTTC.

This clone was picked up a small number of times. This chain joins TRBV29-1 and TRBJ2-7, with TRBD1 matching 7 bases. The CDR3 sequence is 15 residues long. J gave up 3 bases and V 2 bases, and 10 bases lay outside the gene matches. Germline CDR1 SQVTM, CDR2 ANQGSEA. The CDR3 DNA sequence: TGCAGCGTTGAACTCAGGACAGGTCTCCACTACGAGCAGTACTTC. Translated, it gives CSVELRTGLHYEQYF.

This rearrangement joins TRBV29-1 to TRBJ2-3; possibly TRBD2 for D (5 bases). The CDR3 loop spans 11 amino acids. V was pared by 7 bases and J by 4 bases, with 9 bases between. CDR1 is SQVTM, CDR2 ANQGSEA, per germline. As DNA, the CDR3 is TGCAGCGCCCCGGGGTCAGATACGCAGTATTTT. Translation gives CSAPGSDTQYF.